This T cell receptor beta chain derives from a study of T cells after yellow fever vaccination. TCRdb processed the 5' RACE reads anew with MiXCR; each CDR3 protein has one entry. The sample consists of some 350,000 distinct CDR3 sequences, 3% to 4.5% of them appearing once. The CDR3 spans 17 residues. The ends lost 3 bases at V and 0 bases at J; junction bases unmatched: 6. Germline V gene data show CDR1 as ENHRY and CDR2 as SYGVKD. This clonotype was observed at least ten times. Sample: PBMCs, taken 5 days after the yellow fever booster vaccination. This receptor was obtained from a man younger than 35 who received the YFV17D yellow fever vaccine. The V and J genes are TRBV10-3 and TRBJ2-1, with 9 bases matching TRBD1. The DNA of the CDR3 is TGTGCCATCAGTGAAATGACAGGGGGAGACTCCTACAATGAGCAGTTCTTC. Encoded protein: CAISEMTGGDSYNEQFF.